These T cell receptor beta chains were read from a single sample in a study of T cell responses to AZD1222 COVID-19 vaccine. Assay used: immunoSEQ multiplex PCR; TCRdb lists only in-frame clones, some missing. Among 100,000 to 150,000 clones, approximately 87% were seen once, and the ten largest hold 8.5% to 12%. The sequencing here drew on peripheral blood, taken on day 0 of AZD1222 vaccination. These receptors all come from an adult in good health. Each CDR3 is given with its conserved first and last residue. Each record gives: V gene, clone size, D gene, J gene, CDR3 protein, CDR3 DNA. A D gene is named only where the DNA matches it firmly. A clone size is listed for some rows: how often the clone was seen (once, few, many), or a class if it is expanded.

TRBV4-1,.,TRBD1,TRBJ2-7,CASSQIRPRTGITYEQYF,TGCGCCAGCAGCCAGATCCGTCCTCGGACAGGCATAACCTACGAGCAGTACTTC
TRBV27,.,.,TRBJ2-7,CASSYGQGYEQYF,TGTGCCAGCAGTTATGGGCAGGGCTACGAGCAGTACTTC
TRBV4-3,.,.,TRBJ2-5,CASSQEPGSETQYF,TGCGCCAGCAGCCAAGAGCCTGGTTCAGAGACCCAGTACTTC
TRBV9,.,.,TRBJ1-1,CASSARGGVMNTEAFF,TGTGCCAGCAGCGCCCGTGGGGGGGTCATGAACACTGAAGCTTTCTTT
TRBV5-1,.,TRBD1,TRBJ1-6,CASRFGTGTSPLHF,TGCGCCAGCAGGTTTGGGACAGGGACTTCACCCCTCCACTTT
TRBV28,.,.,TRBJ1-1,CASSLWREASEAFF,TGTGCCAGCAGTTTATGGAGGGAAGCAAGTGAAGCTTTCTTT
TRBV5-1,.,.,TRBJ2-1,CASSLDPLGDYNEQFF,TGCGCCAGCAGCTTGGACCCCCTAGGGGACTACAATGAGCAGTTCTTC
TRBV7-9,once,.,TRBJ2-5,CASRVRVGGQQETQYF,TGTGCCAGCAGGGTGAGGGTAGGCGGACAGCAAGAGACCCAGTACTTC
TRBV7-9,.,.,TRBJ2-7,CASSFGQQSYEQYF,TGTGCCAGCAGCTTCGGACAGCAGTCCTACGAGCAGTACTTC
TRBV5-1,.,.,TRBJ2-5,CASSLGLGHQETQYF,TGCGCCAGCAGCTTGGGGCTGGGCCACCAAGAGACCCAGTACTTC
TRBV7-3,few,TRBD2,TRBJ2-5,CASSALASETQYF,TGTGCCAGCAGCGCACTAGCGAGCGAGACCCAGTACTTC
TRBV5-1,once,TRBD1,TRBJ2-7,CASSLGTGGAEQYF,TGCGCCAGCAGCTTGGGGACAGGGGGCGCAGAGCAGTACTTC
TRBV18,.,.,TRBJ2-1,CASSPKQLVGEQFF,TGTGCCAGCTCACCAAAACAGCTGGTAGGTGAGCAGTTCTTC
TRBV7-9,.,.,TRBJ2-5,CASSLEVGRETQYF,TGTGCCAGCAGCTTAGAAGTAGGCCGGGAGACCCAGTACTTC
TRBV12-5,.,.,TRBJ1-5,CASAQDGGSWGNQPQHF,TGTGCTAGTGCCCAGGATGGAGGGTCCTGGGGCAATCAGCCCCAGCATTTT
TRBV6-5,.,TRBD1,TRBJ1-2,CASSSTDRTGIFTF,TGTGCCAGCAGTTCGACCGATCGGACAGGGATTTTCACCTTC
TRBV29-1,.,.,TRBJ1-1,CSVQTSNEEAFF,TGCAGCGTTCAGACATCTAACGAGGAAGCTTTCTTT
TRBV10-3,.,TRBD1,TRBJ1-2,CAISVNRGRDGYTF,TGTGCCATCAGTGTAAACAGGGGAAGAGATGGCTACACCTTC
TRBV15,.,.,TRBJ2-2,CATSRVGTPWGNTGELFF,TGTGCCACCAGCAGAGTCGGGACACCTTGGGGGAACACCGGGGAGCTGTTTTTT
TRBV7-2,few,TRBD2,TRBJ2-5,CASSLAPLSSGGDQETQYF,TGTGCCAGCAGCTTAGCCCCACTGTCTAGCGGGGGGGATCAAGAGACCCAGTACTTC
TRBV7-3,once,.,TRBJ2-7,CASSLSVGTSYEQYF,TGTGCCAGCAGCTTATCGGTGGGGACCTCCTACGAGCAGTACTTC
TRBV5-5,.,.,TRBJ1-5,CASSPSPGQPQHF,TGTGCCAGCAGCCCGTCCCCCGGTCAGCCCCAGCATTTT
TRBV20-1,.,.,TRBJ1-1,CSANRDEAFF,TGCAGTGCGAACAGAGATGAAGCTTTCTTT
TRBV7-8,.,.,TRBJ1-5,CASSLRTGADSNQPQHF,TGTGCCAGCAGCTTACGAACCGGGGCAGATAGCAATCAGCCCCAGCATTTT
TRBV6-5,.,TRBD1,TRBJ2-1,CASSAPGQGRNEQFF,TGTGCCAGCAGCGCCCCGGGACAGGGGAGAAATGAGCAGTTCTTC
TRBV28,.,TRBD2,TRBJ2-7,CASAVSAGGYEQYF,TGTGCCAGCGCGGTTAGTGCGGGGGGCTACGAGCAGTACTTC
TRBV20-1,.,.,TRBJ1-1,CSASSRAQLEAFF,TGCAGTGCTAGTTCCCGAGCCCAGCTTGAAGCTTTCTTT